This TCR beta chain is from a study of early T cells in non-severe SARS-CoV-2 infection. TCRdb independently ran MiXCR on the 5' RACE reads; one entry per CDR3 protein. This sample carries tens of thousands of distinct CDR3 sequences, 3.5% to 5.5% of them seen once, and the ten largest clones take 15% to 18%. Germline V lookup: CDR1 SGHTA, CDR2 FQGNSA. The germline V and J ends were trimmed by 1 base and 0 bases, with 10 bases remaining between them. This CDR3 is built from 15 residues. The sample holds many counts of this clonotype. The chain links TRBV7-2 to TRBJ2-7; D unclear. Sequenced input: whole blood. The TCR originated in an adult who was a healthcare worker with PCR-confirmed SARS-CoV-2 infection or an uninfected control (not recorded which). The CDR3 sequence: CASSLGRLTSYEQYF. The CDR3 DNA reads TGTGCCAGCAGCTTAGGACGTCTTACCTCCTACGAGCAGTACTTC.